The entry below gives a single TCR beta chain sequence along with its context. The data belong to a study of blood T cell repertoires in COVID-19. Turning to the study itself: From the United States, Italy and Spain came samples of acute and convalescent COVID-19. The analysed material was cDNA or gDNA that came from T cells, B-cell-depleted T cells, or PBMCs.

Looked up from germline, CDR1 is SNHLY and CDR2 is FYNNEI. The CDR3 runs to 12 residues. Trimming took off 7 bases at V and 1 base at J, with 7 bases between the two ends. The assay was immunoSEQ multiplex PCR, and TCRdb's table has in-frame clones only and misses some. The profile shows 250,000 or so clones, roughly 88% of them singletons. Sample: peripheral blood. The genes are TRBV2 and TRBJ2-5; no clear D. The receptor's source is a man at least 80 years old with acute or convalescent COVID-19. The CDR3: CASKPTQETQYF. DNA of the CDR3: TGTGCCAGCAAGCCTACCCAAGAGACCCAGTACTTC.